This TCR beta chain was sequenced for a study of CD8 T cells in Susac syndrome (dated by TCRdb to the late 2010s). With regard to the full study: Repertoire sequencing was used to test whether CD8+ T cell activation and differentiation in Susac syndrome was antigen driven. The study compared CD8+ T cell repertoire clonality among 11 to 12 healthy donors, 14 Susac syndrome patients and roughly 15 multiple sclerosis patients.

High-throughput TCR beta sequencing profiled peripheral blood CD8+ and CD4+ T cells from healthy donors, Susac syndrome patients and multiple sclerosis patients. Multiple sclerosis controls were treatment-naive patients with stable or active relapsing-remitting disease fulfilling revised McDonald criteria. Bulk CD8+ and CD4+ T cells were purified magnetically by negative isolation, whereas CD8+ TEMRA cells were enriched by FACS. Blood was drawn into EDTA tubes, processed within 24 hours, and PBMCs were isolated by density gradient centrifugation. PBMCs intended for TCR sequencing were frozen in liquid nitrogen and were later thawed in a 37 degrees C water bath. Purity of sorted or isolated CD4+, CD8+ and CD8+ TEMRA cells was at least 90%. RNA was extracted using the RNeasy kit, and roughly 0.5 to 1 ug of the RNA was reverse transcribed with random hexamers. TCR beta CDR3 regions were amplified with the immunoSEQ multiplex PCR assay covering 54 Vbeta and 13 Jbeta segments. Bias from PCR amplification was corrected by using a synthetic template baseline for primer optimization and for computational correction. The paper's data handling went like this. Only productive sequences were kept, with reads annotated to V, D and J genes according to IMGT and analyzed in immunoSEQ Analyzer. Clonality was calculated as one minus the Shannon entropy normalized by log2 of the number of productive unique sequences. For each patient and control, public and private clones were evaluated within the 100 most prevalent clones. Susac-specific clones were defined as absent from healthy and MS cohorts, about 1,100 published viral clones and other ImmuneACCESS disease sequences. TCRdb's own reprocessing of the public reads used fastp at Q25 and MiXCR and kept productive beta chains. Entries that share a CDR3 protein sequence are merged under the most common genes and DNA. The V and J calls follow TCRdb's processing rather than the paper's. Present in this sample are around 170,000 distinct CDR3 sequences, approximately 96% of which were seen just once. The ten largest account for about 0.16% of the sample.

What the research found in general, with its limitations: The number of individuals in the TCR sequencing and HLA analysis was recognized as being relatively small.

The germline V gene (reference sequence) sets CDR1 to GTSNPN and CDR2 to SVGIG. V was cut back by 3 bases and J by 6 bases, leaving a gap of 12 bases between them. Measured from the cysteine to the phenylalanine, the CDR3 is 12 residues long. The only DNA kept is the CDR3, 36 bases in frame from the first base. Turning to this clonotype: No antigen is known for it. Per-base quality was not reported, and no clone a single base away is much larger than it.

The chain couples TRBV30 to TRBJ2-7, and possibly TRBD2, on 6 matching bases. The TCR comes from a human donor with multiple sclerosis. The material sequenced was CD8+ T cells from PBMCs. CDR3 loop: CAWSYRRAEQYF. In nucleotides, the sequence is TGTGCCTGGAGCTATAGGAGGGCCGAGCAGTACTTC.